These 10 T cell receptor beta chains originate from one sample sequenced in a study of shared clonotypes between healthy human individuals. Sequenced by immunoSEQ multiplex PCR; TCRdb stores in-frame clones only, minus some. The sample contains some 2,100,000 clones, 85% to 95% of which appear only once. Terminally differentiated effector memory CD45RA+ cells were excluded from the naive CD8 cells, which were CD45RO-negative and positively selected for CCR7. Sequences were obtained from naive CD8+ T cells from PBMCs. Receptor source: a man younger than 30 in good health. Some clones in this sample may be carry-over from other donors' samples.

In this sample, this clone turned up once. The genes are TRBV4-1 and TRBJ1-5; 7 nucleotides align to TRBD1. The CDR3 totals 16 residues. V lost 5 bases, J lost 4 bases, and 11 bases stayed unmatched. The germline V gene has CDR1 MGHRA and CDR2 YSYEKL. CDR3: CASSLGGQPMNQPQHF. The CDR3 bases are TGCGCCAGCAGCTTAGGGGGACAGCCCATGAATCAGCCCCAGCATTTT.

The count of this clone is one. The chain has TRBV19 and TRBJ2-1; TRBD2 matches at 11 bases. In germline, CDR1 is LNHDA, CDR2 SQIVND (reference sequence). With 1 base clipped from V and 7 bases from J, the junction kept 3 bases outside the gene matches. The CDR3 runs to 15 residues. The chain's CDR3 is CASSIGTSGLNEQFF. CDR3 bases: TGTGCCAGTAGTATAGGGACTAGCGGGCTTAATGAGCAGTTCTTC. Supplemented by reference TRBV19 and TRBJ2-1, the full variable domain reads DGGITQSPKYLFRKEGQNVTLSCEQNLNHDAMYWYRQDPGQGLRLIYYSQIVNDFQKGDIAEGYSVSREKKESFPLTVTSAQKNPTAFYLCASSIGTSGLNEQFFGPGTRLTVL.

The chain couples TRBV28 to TRBJ2-7; 9 bases line up with TRBD1. Germline V gives CDR1 MDHEN, CDR2 SYDVKM. This CDR3 region has 15 residues. Trimming took 6 bases from V and 4 from J; bases not matched to a gene: 10. Written as DNA, the CDR3 is TGTGCCAGCAGGGACCGGGACAGGGTACATTACGAGCAGTACTTC. Its translation: CASRDRDRVHYEQYF.

The chain employs TRBV30 and TRBJ1-1; weak D call: TRBD1 (5 bases). V was cut by 5 bases and J by 3 bases, with 10 bases left in between. This CDR3 contains 12 residues. The germline gives CDR1 GTSNPN, CDR2 SVGIG (reference sequence). In nucleotides, the CDR3 is TGTGCCTGGGACCAGGGAGACACTGAAGCTTTCTTT. It yields the protein CAWDQGDTEAFF.

The chain has TRBV28 and TRBJ2-5; tentative D call: TRBD2 (5 bases). CDR1 and CDR2 (germline): MDHEN, SYDVKM. V gave up 2 bases and J gave up 1 base, with 14 bases separating them. The CDR3 sequence is 16 residues long. The CDR3 loop reads CASSLQEVWGQETQYF. The DNA of the CDR3 is TGTGCCAGCAGTTTACAGGAGGTTTGGGGCCAAGAGACCCAGTACTTC.

The chain is built from TRBV5-5 and TRBJ1-4; 7 bases line up with TRBD1. The CDR3 loop spans 14 amino acids. The V gene end was trimmed by 4 bases and the J gene end by 5 bases; junction bases not matched to a gene: 5. Germline CDR1 SGHKS, CDR2 YYEKEE (reference sequence). CDR3 protein: CASSPGRGNEKLFF. Here the CDR3 DNA reads TGTGCCAGCAGCCCGGGCAGGGGGAATGAAAAACTGTTTTTT.

The CDR3 here is CASSIVSFAYSGANVLTF. In nucleotides, the CDR3 is TGTGCCAGTAGTATAGTTTCCTTCGCCTACTCTGGGGCCAACGTCCTGACTTTC. The chain combines TRBV19 with TRBJ2-6; no firm D call. V dropped 1 base and J dropped 0 bases, with 13 bases sitting between them. The CDR3 extends over 18 amino acids. Germline values: CDR1 LNHDA, CDR2 SQIVND (reference sequence).

This chain uses TRBV6-1 with TRBJ1-5; possibly TRBD1 for D (6 bases). The ends were cut back, 4 bases at V and 0 bases at J, with 16 bases in the middle. The CDR3 is made up of 17 amino acids. Germline assignment: CDR1 MNHNS and CDR2 SASEGT. The DNA of the CDR3 is TGTGCCAGCAGTGCTTTTACAGGGACTTATAGCAATCAGCCCCAGCATTTT. It specifies CASSAFTGTYSNQPQHF.

This sequence joins TRBV5-6 and TRBJ2-7; D call uncertain. CDR3 size: 15 residues. Germline V gives CDR1 SGHDT, CDR2 YYEEEE. V was cut by 3 bases and J by 0 bases, with 13 bases left in between. CDR3 protein: CASSSRTQSSYEQYF. The CDR3, as DNA: TGTGCCAGCAGCTCCAGGACCCAGAGCTCCTACGAGCAGTACTTC.

This clone has a handful of counts. The chain uses TRBV29-1 and TRBJ1-2; D gene ambiguous. Germline loops: CDR1 SQVTM, CDR2 ANQGSEA. V lost 7 bases and J lost 5, with 14 bases in between. The CDR3 contains 12 residues. CDR3 in DNA: TGCAGCGCTCGGACGGACGAATATGGCTACACCTTC. Its protein product is CSARTDEYGYTF.